This record looks at one T cell receptor (beta chain) sequence and its context. Its recognized antigen is unknown. The data are from a study of cytomegalovirus exposure and HLA in healthy donors (dated by TCRdb to about 2017). A note on the overall study: An earlier analysis of some 600 of the donors reported roughly 300 Gb of sequence data and around 120 million unique TCR beta sequences obtained from 180 million or so T cells. An early release covering some 640 HLA-typed donors comprised about 290 gigabases of sequencing data and around 86 million unique TCR sequences. The genetic ancestry cluster associated with self-reported Caucasian donors included approximately 85% of the roughly 400 genotyped donors. The aim of the study was to test whether cataloging public T cell receptors could identify signatures of past pathogen exposure. The T cell repertoires of 550 to 850 subjects were profiled by immunosequencing and related to cytomegalovirus serostatus. In addition to the first cohort of approximately 650 subjects, a separate validation cohort of approximately 110 different subjects was used. To predict cytomegalovirus infection status, the study combined high-throughput TCR immunosequencing, statistical association of individual TCRs with disease status, and machine learning. In a later analysis, previously published TCR beta repertoires from 666 donors were re-analyzed and high-resolution HLA genotyping was added so that TCR occurrence patterns could be studied. Rather than drawing on any new phenotypic data, the later analysis identified candidate immune exposures from TCR beta sequences and the way those sequences occurred across donors. To decide whether each TCR beta V gene segment behaved as functional or pseudogenic, an earlier analysis of some 580 of the donors relied on high-throughput TCR beta sequencing. Alongside the repertoire data, information on donor age, sex, ethnicity and CMV serostatus was compiled. A later genetic analysis used genome-wide SNP genotypes for about 65% of the roughly 670 donors, treating that subset as a discovery cohort. Every repertoire in the discovery cohort had been generated on one and the same sequencing platform. HLA typing covered class I and class II loci at four-digit resolution. The number of typed donors differed by locus: about 629-630 for A, B, C, DRB1 and DQB1; some 540 for DQA1; approximately 610 for DPA1; and some 450 for DPB1. Roughly five DR-DQ haplotypes were treated as single units for association and clustering because of strong linkage in the cohort. Across approximately 400 genotyped donors of the cohort, an average of approximately 220,000 unique TCR beta nucleotide sequences per donor were sequenced, and 15% to 20% of those sequences were non-productive.

The paper's findings and limits, for the study overall: A further reported finding was that TCR beta sequences accurately predicted the HLA-A and HLA-B alleles for most subjects in the first cohort. A later analysis found that TCR association rates varied across HLA loci, with DRB1 alleles showing the most associated TCRs and HLA-C alleles the fewest. A later analysis associated 15,000 to 20,000 TCR beta sequences with specific HLA alleles at a false discovery rate of 0.05. According to a later analysis, most CMV-associated TCR beta chains appeared to be HLA-restricted, and the HLA associations seemed to be driven largely by CMV exposure. A later genetic analysis associated a missense DCLRE1C variant with V-gene and J-gene trimming of TCR beta chains, and an independent cohort replicated the association. Because HLA typing was unavailable for some donors at each locus, only the typed subset was used in association tests. Immune exposure information for the cohort was limited to CMV serostatus. In a later analysis, HLA-associated TCR beta chains showed more clonal expansion and lower generation probabilities than non-associated chains that were equally common. A few of the identified cytomegalovirus-associated TCR beta chains were confirmed in vitro to be specific for cytomegalovirus antigens. According to a later analysis, parvovirus B19, influenza, CMV and Epstein-Barr virus appeared linked to several top co-occurrence clusters. Assigning TCR associations to individual alleles was difficult when HLA alleles, especially DR and DQ, strongly co-occurred. Cytomegalovirus status was reported to be diagnosed by the classifier with high specificity and sensitivity in both the original and validation cohorts. Roughly uniform sequencing depth across donors was assumed in presence/absence analyses, although this assumption may not hold. The authors suggested that the approach could potentially be generalized to other disease states and immunological phenotypes. Linkage disequilibrium might explain the correlated functional status among segregating V segments, but an unknown experimental factor could not be excluded. In this cohort, only TCR beta chains were sequenced, and detectable features were limited by the absence of alpha or paired-chain data. While some public TCRs were present in many individuals, most TCR sequences turned up only very rarely across donors. Some IMGT-functional V segments, including TRBV6-2 and TRBV6-3, could not be told apart with the 87-base-pair reads, so those segments were excluded. Because counts were too low, roughly 18 rarely observed V segments, including chromosome 9 orphons, were left out of the earlier analysis of over 550 of the donors. Compared with the 666-donor mean, donors in an Asian-associated ancestry cluster had fewer N-insertions in productive TCRs, according to a later genetic analysis. Broadly in line with IMGT annotations, most TCR beta V segments showed up in productive rearrangements about 90% or about 30% of the time in an earlier analysis of several hundred of the donors. The sequencing pipeline was judged likely to have produced a cluster of highly shared sequence variants as a technical artifact. A total of 150 to 200 TCR beta chains were listed by the study as associated with cytomegalovirus.

Libraries were built with the immunoSEQ multiplex PCR assay. A mixture of 60 forward primers for TCR Vbeta segments and 13 reverse primers for TCR Jbeta segments was used in the multiplex PCR. Amplification of the CDR3 region of rearranged TCR beta genes was performed with a multiplex PCR assay on genomic DNA. On the Illumina HiSeq System, the amplified TCR beta libraries were sequenced as 87-base-pair reads. Per the authors' processing: In a later analysis, some 80 million unique TCR beta chains were counted across the 690 or so repertoires, and around 10 million of these chains were shared by at least two donors. Raw reads were error-corrected and collapsed into unique sequences with a nearest-neighbor algorithm that merged closely related sequences to remove PCR and sequencing errors. To assign V, D and J gene segments, CDR3 sequences were aligned to IMGT reference sequences. For a sequence to be retained, a match of at least six nucleotides to both a V gene segment and a J gene segment was required. A rearrangement was called productive if the CDR3 had no stop codons and remained in frame with V and J, and every other rearrangement was called non-productive. CDR3 was defined by IMGT convention, running from the second conserved V-encoded cysteine to the conserved J-encoded phenylalanine. Sequences without an unambiguous match to a single V gene segment were excluded from the earlier analysis of several hundred of the donors. In an earlier analysis of 450 to 700 of the donors, V segments were called functional above 56.7% productive rearrangements and were called segregating when the between-donor standard deviation exceeded 5%. A statistical classification framework was built for diagnosing cytomegalovirus status from the catalog of TCR beta chain sequences. In a later analysis, V and J genes were assigned by comparing TCR nucleotide sequences against IMGT/GENE-DB human TR gene sequences. The TCRdist pipeline was used in a later analysis to assign CDR3 sequences and most-parsimonious VDJ recombination scenarios. In a later analysis, each TCR beta chain was defined by its CDR3 amino acid sequence together with its V-gene family, and reads without a unique V-gene family were excluded. A later analysis removed 500 to 600 highly shared, low-generation-probability nucleotide sequences to deal with suspected cross-contamination and a sequencing artifact. In a later analysis, a clonal expansion index for each public chain was calculated from normalized within-repertoire ranks of inferred template counts. A later analysis computed generation probabilities with a VDJ recombination model fitted to out-of-frame rearrangements, and checked the results against IGoR. In a later analysis, TCR-TCR, TCR-HLA and TCR-CMV co-occurrence was scored with hypergeometric tests, and a repertoire-size bias correction was applied to TCR pairs. A later analysis estimated false discovery rates by permuting HLA or CMV assignments 20 times. In a later analysis, co-occurring TCRs were grouped with DBSCAN, and TCRdist sequence similarity was added when clustering was performed within HLA-allele-positive subsets. Co-occurrence clustering excluded repertoires with fewer than 30,000 or more than 120,000 public chains, plus five with anomalous nucleotide sharing. Imported from immuneACCESS, the table was reduced by TCRdb to in-frame sequences with V and J called. These copies leave out some clones; in studies compared against another copy, an unresolved V gene accounts for under half, and the cause of the remainder is not known. That table supplies the V and J calls and clone size; D and trimming were determined from the DNA. The table kept for this sample lists around 100,000 clones. The top ten hold under 7% of the sample.

The cohort consisted of 600 or so healthy bone marrow donors. All cohort members were sampled while nominally healthy, although unrecorded immune exposures were likely present. The donor was CMV seropositive and belonged to the group of some 290 seropositive cohort members. Each donor provided a peripheral blood sample, and peripheral blood mononuclear cells were used for TCR beta sequencing. Genomic DNA was extracted from the blood cell samples with the Qiagen DNeasy Blood Extraction Kit. Trimmed from V: 5 bases; trimmed from J: 7 bases; junction bases lacking a gene match: 6. Sequences SGHVS (CDR1) and FNYEAQ (CDR2) are obtained from the germline V gene. The CDR3 runs 15 amino acids, cysteine and phenylalanine included. The kept DNA is CDR3 alone, 45 bases in frame from the first base.

The specimen was PBMCs. This clonotype was sampled from a man aged 40-49 years in good health and CMV-seropositive. The sequence links TRBV7-6 to TRBJ2-2, with 11 bases in between that match TRBD1. The nucleotide sequence reads as follows: TGTGCCAGCAGCGCCGGACAGGGGGCTTTCGGGGAGCTGTTTTTT. Translated, this is CASSAGQGAFGELFF.